The source of this T cell receptor beta chain is a study of blood T cell repertoires in COVID-19. The data were produced by immunoSEQ multiplex PCR, yet TCRdb's version contains in-frame clones alone and is incomplete. The data contain about 82,000 clones, roughly 82% of them singletons. V was cut by 0 bases and J by 3 bases, with 6 bases left in between. This CDR3 has 13 amino acids. Germline V lookup: CDR1 KGHSH, CDR2 LQKENI. This receptor was taken from a man between 50 and 59 years old with active or convalescent COVID-19. V usage is TRBV18 and J usage is TRBJ2-7; unclear D gene. Sequences were obtained from peripheral blood. The DNA for the CDR3 is TGTGCCAGCTCACCACCGGAGAACTACGAGCAGTACGTC. It yields the protein CASSPPENYEQYV.